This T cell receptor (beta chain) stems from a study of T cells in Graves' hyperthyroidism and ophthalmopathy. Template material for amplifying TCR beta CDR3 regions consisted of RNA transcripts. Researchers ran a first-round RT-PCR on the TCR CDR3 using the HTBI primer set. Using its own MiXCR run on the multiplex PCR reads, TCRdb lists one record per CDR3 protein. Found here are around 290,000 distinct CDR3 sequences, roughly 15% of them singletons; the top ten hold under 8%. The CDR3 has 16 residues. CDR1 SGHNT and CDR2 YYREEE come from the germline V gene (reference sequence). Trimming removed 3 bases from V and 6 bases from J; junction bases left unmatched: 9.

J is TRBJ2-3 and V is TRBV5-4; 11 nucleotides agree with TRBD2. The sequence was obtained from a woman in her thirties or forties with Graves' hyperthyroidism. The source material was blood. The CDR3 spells CASSSPTSGAGDTQYF. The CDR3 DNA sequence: TGTGCCAGCAGCTCACCGACTAGCGGGGCGGGCGATACGCAGTATTTT.